Reported below is one T cell receptor beta chain. The sample is drawn from a study of Tregs in tolerant kidney transplant recipients. Libraries were prepared by immunoSEQ multiplex PCR; TCRdb keeps only in-frame clonotypes and omits some of them. The data contain about 73,000 clones, more than 95% of them singletons. Unstimulated Tregs (CD4+CD25+CD127-) and CD4+CD25- non-Tregs were sorted from PBMCs. CDR1 and CDR2 from the germline V gene are SGHTA and FQGNSA. This CDR3 comprises 16 residues. The V gene end was trimmed by 2 bases and the J gene end by 7 bases; junction bases not matched to a gene: 4. The chain employs TRBV7-2 and TRBJ2-1; TRBD2 aligns across 14 bases. The clonotype comes from a human donor who received a combined kidney and bone marrow transplant. The starting material was CD4+ T cells from blood, obtained before the transplant. The CDR3 loop is CASSLPGTSGRNEQFF. The CDR3 nucleotides are TGTGCCAGCAGCTTACCCGGGACTAGCGGGAGAAATGAGCAGTTCTTC.